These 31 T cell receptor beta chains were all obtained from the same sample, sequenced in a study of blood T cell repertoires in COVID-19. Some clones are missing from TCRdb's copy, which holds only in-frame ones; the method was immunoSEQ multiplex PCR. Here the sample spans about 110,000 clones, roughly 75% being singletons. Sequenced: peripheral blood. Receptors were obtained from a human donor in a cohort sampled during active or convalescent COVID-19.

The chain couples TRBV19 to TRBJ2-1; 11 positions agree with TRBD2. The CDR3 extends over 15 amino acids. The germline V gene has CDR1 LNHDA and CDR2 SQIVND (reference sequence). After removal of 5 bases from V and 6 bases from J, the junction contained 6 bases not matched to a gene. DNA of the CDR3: TGTGCCAGTAGTCCCTTTAGCGGGAGGGGCAATGAGCAGTTCTTC. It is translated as CASSPFSGRGNEQFF.

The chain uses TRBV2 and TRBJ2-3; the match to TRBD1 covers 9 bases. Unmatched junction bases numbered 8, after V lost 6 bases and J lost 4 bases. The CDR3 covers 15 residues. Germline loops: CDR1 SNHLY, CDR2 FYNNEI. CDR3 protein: CASRERTGEADTQYF. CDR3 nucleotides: TGTGCCAGCAGGGAGCGGACAGGGGAGGCAGATACGCAGTATTTT.

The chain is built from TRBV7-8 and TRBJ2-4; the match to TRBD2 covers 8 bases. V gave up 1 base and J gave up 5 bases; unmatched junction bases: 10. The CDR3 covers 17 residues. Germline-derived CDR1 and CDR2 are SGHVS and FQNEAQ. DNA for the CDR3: TGTGCCAGCAGCTTAGAGATGATCAGCGGGGGACAAAACATTCAGTACTTC. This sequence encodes CASSLEMISGGQNIQYF.

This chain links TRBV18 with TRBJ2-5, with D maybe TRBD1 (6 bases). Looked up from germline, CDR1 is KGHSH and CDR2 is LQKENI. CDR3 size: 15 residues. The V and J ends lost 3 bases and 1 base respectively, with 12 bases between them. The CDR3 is CASSPSGTFQETQYF. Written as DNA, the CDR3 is TGTGCCAGCTCACCTTCCGGGACATTCCAAGAGACCCAGTACTTC. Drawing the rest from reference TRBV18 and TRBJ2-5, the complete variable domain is NAGVMQNPRHLVRRRGQEARLRCSPMKGHSHVYWYRQLPEEGLKFMVYLQKENIIDESGMPKERFSAEFPKEGPSILRIQQVVRGDSAAYFCASSPSGTFQETQYFGPGTRLLVL.

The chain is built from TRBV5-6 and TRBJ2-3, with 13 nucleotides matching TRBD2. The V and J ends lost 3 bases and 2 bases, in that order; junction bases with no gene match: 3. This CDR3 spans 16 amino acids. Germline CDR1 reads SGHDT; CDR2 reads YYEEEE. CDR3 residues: CASSWTSGGFTDTQYF. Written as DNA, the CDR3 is TGTGCCAGCAGCTGGACTAGCGGGGGATTCACAGATACGCAGTATTTT.

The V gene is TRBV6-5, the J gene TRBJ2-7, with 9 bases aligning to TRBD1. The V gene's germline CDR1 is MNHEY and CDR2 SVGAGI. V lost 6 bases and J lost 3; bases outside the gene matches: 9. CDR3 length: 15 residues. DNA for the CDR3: TGTGCCAGCAGCCGATGGGACAGGGCCCTCTACGAGCAGTACTTC. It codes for CASSRWDRALYEQYF.

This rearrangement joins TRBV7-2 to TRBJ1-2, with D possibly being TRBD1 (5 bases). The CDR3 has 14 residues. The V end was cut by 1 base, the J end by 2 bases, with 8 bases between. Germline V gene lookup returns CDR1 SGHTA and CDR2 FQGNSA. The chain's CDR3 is CASSLEAGNYGYTF. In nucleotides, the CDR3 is TGTGCCAGCAGCTTAGAGGCAGGGAACTATGGCTACACCTTC. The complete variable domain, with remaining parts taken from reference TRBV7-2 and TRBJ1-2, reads GAGVSQSPSNKVTEKGKDVELRCDPISGHTALYWYRQSLGQGLEFLIYFQGNSAPDKSGLPSDRFSAERTGGSVSTLTIQRTQQEDSAVYLCASSLEAGNYGYTFGSGTRLTVV.

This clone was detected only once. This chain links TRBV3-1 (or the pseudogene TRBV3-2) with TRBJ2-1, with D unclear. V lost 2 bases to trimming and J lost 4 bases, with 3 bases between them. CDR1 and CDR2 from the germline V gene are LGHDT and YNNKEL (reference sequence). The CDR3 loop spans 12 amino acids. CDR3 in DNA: TGTGCCAGCAGCCAACGGTACAATGAGCAGTTCTTC. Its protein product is CASSQRYNEQFF.

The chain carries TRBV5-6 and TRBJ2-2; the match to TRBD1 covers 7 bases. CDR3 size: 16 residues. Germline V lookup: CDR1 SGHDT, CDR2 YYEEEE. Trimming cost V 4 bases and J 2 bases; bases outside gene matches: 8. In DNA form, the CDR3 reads TGTGCCAGCAGCCGCGGACAGGCAATTAACACCGGGGAGCTGTTTTTT. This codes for CASSRGQAINTGELFF.

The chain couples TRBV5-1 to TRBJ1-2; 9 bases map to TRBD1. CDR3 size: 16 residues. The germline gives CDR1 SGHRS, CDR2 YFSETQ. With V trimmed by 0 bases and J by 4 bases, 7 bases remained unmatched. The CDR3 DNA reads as TGCGCCAGCAGCTTGGACACAGCGGGACAGGGCTATGGCTACACCTTC. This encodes CASSLDTAGQGYGYTF.

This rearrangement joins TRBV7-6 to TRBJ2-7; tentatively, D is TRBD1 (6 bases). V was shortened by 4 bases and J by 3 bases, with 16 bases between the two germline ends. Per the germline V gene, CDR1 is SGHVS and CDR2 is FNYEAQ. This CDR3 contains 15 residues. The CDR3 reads CASSSPGPGDYEQYF. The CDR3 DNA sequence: TGTGCCAGCAGCTCCCCCGGACCAGGGGACTACGAGCAGTACTTC. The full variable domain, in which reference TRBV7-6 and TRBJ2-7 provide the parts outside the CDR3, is GAGVSQSPRYKVTKRGQDVALRCDPISGHVSLYWYRQALGQGPEFLTYFNYEAQQDKSGLPNDRFSAERPEGSISTLTIQRTEQRDSAMYRCASSSPGPGDYEQYFGPGTRLTVT.

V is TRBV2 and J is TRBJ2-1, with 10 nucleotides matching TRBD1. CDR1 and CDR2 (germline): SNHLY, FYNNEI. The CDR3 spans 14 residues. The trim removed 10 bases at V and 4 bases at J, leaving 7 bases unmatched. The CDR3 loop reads CATRQGAPYNEQFF. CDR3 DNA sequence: TGTGCCACCCGACAGGGGGCCCCTTACAATGAGCAGTTCTTC.

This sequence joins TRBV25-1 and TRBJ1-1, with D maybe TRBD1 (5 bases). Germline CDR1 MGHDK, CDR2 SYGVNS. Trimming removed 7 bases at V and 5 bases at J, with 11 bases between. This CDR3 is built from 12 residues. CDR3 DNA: TGTGCCAGCAAGGGGCAGGTTACTGAAGCTTTCTTT. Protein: CASKGQVTEAFF.

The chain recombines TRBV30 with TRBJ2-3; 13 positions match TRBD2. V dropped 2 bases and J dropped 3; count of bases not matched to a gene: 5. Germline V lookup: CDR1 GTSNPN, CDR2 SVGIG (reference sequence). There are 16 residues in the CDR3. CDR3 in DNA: TGTGCCTGGAGTCTGGGACTAGCGGGAACGACAGATACGCAGTATTTT. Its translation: CAWSLGLAGTTDTQYF.

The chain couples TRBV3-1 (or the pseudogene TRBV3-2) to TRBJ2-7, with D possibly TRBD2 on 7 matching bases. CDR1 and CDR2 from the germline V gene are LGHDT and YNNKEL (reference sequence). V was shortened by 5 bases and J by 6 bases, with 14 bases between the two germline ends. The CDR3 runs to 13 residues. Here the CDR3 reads CASSRGGPIEQYF. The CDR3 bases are TGTGCCAGCAGCAGGGGGGGACCCATCGAGCAGTACTTC.

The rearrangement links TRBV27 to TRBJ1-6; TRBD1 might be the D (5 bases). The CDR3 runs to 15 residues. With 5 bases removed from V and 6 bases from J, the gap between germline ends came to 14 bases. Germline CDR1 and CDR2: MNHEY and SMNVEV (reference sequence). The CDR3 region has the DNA TGTGCCAGCAGTCCCGCGGGAGGGACTAATTCACCCCTCCACTTT. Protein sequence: CASSPAGGTNSPLHF.

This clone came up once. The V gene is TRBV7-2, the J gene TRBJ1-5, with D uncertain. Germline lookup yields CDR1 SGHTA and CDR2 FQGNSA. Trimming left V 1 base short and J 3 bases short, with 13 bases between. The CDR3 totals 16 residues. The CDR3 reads CASSLGSRQINQPQHF. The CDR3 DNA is TGTGCCAGCAGCTTAGGGTCGCGGCAAATCAATCAGCCCCAGCATTTT.

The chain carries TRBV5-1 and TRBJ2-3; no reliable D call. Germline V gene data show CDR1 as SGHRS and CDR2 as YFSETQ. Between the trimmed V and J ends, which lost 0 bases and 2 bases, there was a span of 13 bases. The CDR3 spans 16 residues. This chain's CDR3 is CASSLAGFFTTDTQYF. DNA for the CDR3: TGCGCCAGCAGCTTGGCCGGGTTCTTTACCACAGATACGCAGTATTTT.

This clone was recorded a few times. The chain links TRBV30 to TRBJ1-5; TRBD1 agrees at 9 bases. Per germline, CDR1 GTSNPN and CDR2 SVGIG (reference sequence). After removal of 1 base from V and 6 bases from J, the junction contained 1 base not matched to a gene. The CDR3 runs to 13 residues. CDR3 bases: TGTGCCTGGAGTGGACAGGGGGGTCAGCCCCAGCATTTT. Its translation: CAWSGQGGQPQHF.

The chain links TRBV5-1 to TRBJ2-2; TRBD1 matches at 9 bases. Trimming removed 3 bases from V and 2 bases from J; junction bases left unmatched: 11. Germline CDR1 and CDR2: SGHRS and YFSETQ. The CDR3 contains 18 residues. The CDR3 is CASSSGTGSISNTGELFF. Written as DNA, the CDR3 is TGCGCCAGCAGCTCCGGGACAGGGTCTATTTCCAACACCGGGGAGCTGTTTTTT.

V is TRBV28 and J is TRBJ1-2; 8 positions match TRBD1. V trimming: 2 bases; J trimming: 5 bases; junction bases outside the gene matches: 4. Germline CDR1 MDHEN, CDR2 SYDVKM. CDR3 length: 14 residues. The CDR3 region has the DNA TGTGCCAGCAGTTTACCAGGGGGCGCGTATGGCTACACCTTC. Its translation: CASSLPGGAYGYTF.

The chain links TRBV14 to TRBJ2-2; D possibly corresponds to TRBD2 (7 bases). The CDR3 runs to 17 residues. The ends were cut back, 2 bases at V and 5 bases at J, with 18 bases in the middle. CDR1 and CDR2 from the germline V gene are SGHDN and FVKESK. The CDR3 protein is CASSQRNGGRVTGELFF. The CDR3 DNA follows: TGTGCCAGCAGCCAACGTAACGGGGGGCGAGTTACCGGGGAGCTGTTTTTT.

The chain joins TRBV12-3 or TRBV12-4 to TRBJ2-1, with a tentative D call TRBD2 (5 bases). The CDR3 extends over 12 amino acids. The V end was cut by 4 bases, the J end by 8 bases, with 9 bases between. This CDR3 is CASSSSGYEQFF. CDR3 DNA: TGTGCCAGCAGTTCGTCGGGGTATGAGCAGTTCTTC.

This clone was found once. In DNA, the CDR3 is TGTGCCATCAGTGCTGGGGAGCTCACAGATACGCAGTATTTT. Protein: CAISAGELTDTQYF. The rearrangement uses TRBV10-3 and TRBJ2-3; the D gene is possibly TRBD2 (5 bases). Germline V gene sequence: CDR1 ENHRY, CDR2 SYGVKD. The CDR3 contains 14 residues. V lost 4 bases, J lost 2 bases, and 10 bases lay in between.

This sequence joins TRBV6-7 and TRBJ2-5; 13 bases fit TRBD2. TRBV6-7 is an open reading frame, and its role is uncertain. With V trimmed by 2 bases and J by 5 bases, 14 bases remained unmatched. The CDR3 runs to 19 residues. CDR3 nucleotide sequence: TGTGCCAGCAGTTACCCCCCGGGAGGACTAGCGGGAGAGGGGGAGACCCAGTACTTC. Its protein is CASSYPPGGLAGEGETQYF.

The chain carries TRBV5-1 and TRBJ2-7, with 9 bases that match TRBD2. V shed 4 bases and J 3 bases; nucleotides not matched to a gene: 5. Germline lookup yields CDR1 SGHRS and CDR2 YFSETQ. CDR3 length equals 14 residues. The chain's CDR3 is CASSVAGASYEQYF. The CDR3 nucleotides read TGCGCCAGCAGCGTAGCGGGAGCGAGCTACGAGCAGTACTTC.

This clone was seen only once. The CDR3 bases are TGTGCCAGCACCTACTATCGAGGACAGGATGAAGCTTTCTTT. Translation gives CASTYYRGQDEAFF. The rearrangement joins TRBV2 to TRBJ1-1; 7 bases are a match to TRBD1. J was trimmed by 7 bases and V by 7 bases; bases with no gene match: 12. CDR3 length: 14 residues. Germline V CDR1 and CDR2: SNHLY, FYNNEI. Full variable domain (remainder filled in from reference TRBV2 and TRBJ1-1): EPEVTQTPSHQVTQMGQEVILRCVPISNHLYFYWYRQILGQKVEFLVSFYNNEISEKSEIFDDQFSVERPDGSNFTLKIRSTKLEDSAMYFCASTYYRGQDEAFFGQGTRLTVV.

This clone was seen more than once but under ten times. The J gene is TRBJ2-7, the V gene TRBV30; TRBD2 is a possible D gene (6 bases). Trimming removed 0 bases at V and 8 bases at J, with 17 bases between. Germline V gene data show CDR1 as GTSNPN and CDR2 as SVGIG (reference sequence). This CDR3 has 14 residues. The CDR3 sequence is CAWSVGGVPLKQYF. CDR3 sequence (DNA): TGTGCCTGGAGTGTAGGCGGGGTGCCCCTGAAGCAGTACTTC.

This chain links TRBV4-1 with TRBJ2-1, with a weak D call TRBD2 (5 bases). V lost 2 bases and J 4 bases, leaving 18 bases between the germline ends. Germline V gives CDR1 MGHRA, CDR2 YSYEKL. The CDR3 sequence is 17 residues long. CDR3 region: CASSQNEGIIPYNEQFF. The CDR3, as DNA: TGCGCCAGCAGCCAAAACGAGGGAATCATCCCATACAATGAGCAGTTCTTC.

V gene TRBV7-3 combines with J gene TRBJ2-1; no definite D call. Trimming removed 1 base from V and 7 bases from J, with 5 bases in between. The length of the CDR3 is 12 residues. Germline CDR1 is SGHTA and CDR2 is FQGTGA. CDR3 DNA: TGTGCCAGCAGCTTAAAGCGAAATGAGCAGTTCTTC. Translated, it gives CASSLKRNEQFF.

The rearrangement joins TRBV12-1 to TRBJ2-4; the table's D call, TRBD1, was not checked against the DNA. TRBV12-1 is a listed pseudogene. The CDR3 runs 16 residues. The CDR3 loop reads CASSSKIGDRVGIQYF. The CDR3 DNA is TGTGCCAGCAGCTCCAAAATAGGGGATAGGGTTGGCATTCAGTACTTC.